The 27 T cell receptor beta chains below come from one sample, sequenced in a study of shared clonotypes between healthy human individuals. CD8 cells classed as naive were CD45RO-negative and positively selected for CCR7, excluding terminally differentiated effector memory CD45RA+ cells. TCRdb keeps only in-frame clones here, not all; method: immunoSEQ multiplex PCR. The sample has roughly 2.1 million clones, more than 85% seen once. Input material: naive CD8+ T cells from PBMCs. Receptor source: a man between 18 and 35 years old in good health. Some clones in this sample may be carry-over from other donors' samples.

Note on this clone: At the DNA level, this CDR3 is encoded by other sequences in the same sample as well. The chain has TRBV19 and TRBJ2-7; D is perhaps TRBD1 or TRBD2 (5 bases each). This CDR3 has 14 residues. Germline CDR1 and CDR2: LNHDA and SQIVND (reference sequence). Trimming shortened V by 3 bases and J by 2 bases, and 11 bases separated the two germline ends. The CDR3 DNA reads as TGTGCCAGTAGTATTGGGACCGGGCCCTACGAGCAGTACTTC. Translating gives CASSIGTGPYEQYF.

This chain uses TRBV6-1 with TRBJ2-7, with TRBD2 matching over 9 bases. The trim removed 7 bases at V and 4 bases at J, leaving 11 bases unmatched. Germline loops: CDR1 MNHNS, CDR2 SASEGT. The CDR3 is made up of 15 amino acids. CDR3: CASMVARLADYEQYF. CDR3 in DNA: TGTGCCAGCATGGTTGCTAGACTAGCGGATTACGAGCAGTACTTC.

The J gene is TRBJ1-1, the V gene TRBV28; 7 positions match TRBD1. This CDR3 is built from 14 residues. V was clipped by 3 bases and J by 6 bases; unmatched bases: 7. CDR1 and CDR2 (germline): MDHEN, SYDVKM. As DNA, the CDR3 is TGTGCCAGCAGTTTCCGTGTAGGGACAGCTGAAGCTTTCTTT. Translation gives CASSFRVGTAEAFF.

As regards this clone: Other DNA sequences in the same sample also yield this CDR3. The chain recombines TRBV19 with TRBJ1-2; D remains ambiguous. The germline V and J ends were trimmed by 3 bases and 11 bases, with 10 bases remaining between them. The CDR3 loop spans 11 amino acids. Germline CDR1 is LNHDA and CDR2 is SQIVND (reference sequence). The chain's CDR3 is CASSIGLSYTF. The CDR3 DNA reads TGTGCCAGTAGTATCGGACTCTCGTACACCTTC.

The chain carries TRBV5-8 and TRBJ1-1, with TRBD1 as a possible D gene (6 bases). V lost 4 bases and J lost 1, with 17 bases in between. From germline, CDR1 is SGHTS and CDR2 YDEGEE. The CDR3 spans 16 residues. CDR3 bases: TGTGCCAGCAGCCCCCGGACAGAGTCTTCGAACACTGAAGCTTTCTTT. Translated: CASSPRTESSNTEAFF.

V gene TRBV28 combines with J gene TRBJ2-1; possible D gene TRBD2, 5 bases. The CDR3 totals 18 residues. Deletions cut 2 bases from V and 0 bases from J, with 17 bases between. Germline values: CDR1 MDHEN, CDR2 SYDVKM. This CDR3 reads CASSLQPDSFSSYNEQFF. DNA of the CDR3: TGTGCCAGCAGTTTACAGCCGGACTCCTTCAGCTCCTACAATGAGCAGTTCTTC.

The genes are TRBV7-3 and TRBJ1-1; the D is unclear. The germline CDR1 and CDR2 sequences are SGHTA and FQGTGA. Trimming stripped 5 bases from V and 3 bases from J, with 10 bases between. The CDR3 runs to 13 residues. The CDR3 DNA reads as TGTGCCAGCAGCCGTCGGTCTGACACTGAAGCTTTCTTT. Translating gives CASSRRSDTEAFF. Combining the CDR3 with reference TRBV7-3 and TRBJ1-1 gives the whole variable domain GAGVSQTPSNKVTEKGKYVELRCDPISGHTALYWYRQSLGQGPEFLIYFQGTGAADDSGLPNDRFFAVRPEGSVSTLKIQRTERGDSAVYLCASSRRSDTEAFFGQGTRLTVV.

This rearrangement joins TRBV4-2 to TRBJ2-3; D call uncertain. There are 12 residues in the CDR3. Germline V CDR1 and CDR2: LGHNA, YNFKEQ. Trimming left V 2 bases short and J 5 bases short, with 5 bases between. The CDR3 is CASSQLGDTQYF. DNA for the CDR3: TGTGCCAGCAGCCAACTGGGAGATACGCAGTATTTT.

V usage is TRBV27 and J usage is TRBJ2-7, with TRBD2 as a possible D gene (6 bases). Germline V CDR1 and CDR2: MNHEY, SMNVEV (reference sequence). V gave up 4 bases and J gave up 3 bases, with 19 bases separating them. The CDR3 spans 16 residues. The CDR3 DNA reads as TGTGCCAGCAGTTCGCCCACGGGGGTACCGCTCTACGAGCAGTACTTC. It encodes CASSSPTGVPLYEQYF.

The chain employs TRBV27 and TRBJ2-7; 11 bases align to TRBD1. Germline V gene sequence: CDR1 MNHEY, CDR2 SMNVEV (reference sequence). The CDR3 totals 16 residues. The trim removed 6 bases at V and 2 bases at J, leaving 9 bases unmatched. The CDR3 here is CASSQIWTGGPYEQYF. The CDR3 region has the DNA TGTGCCAGCAGCCAAATATGGACAGGGGGCCCCTACGAGCAGTACTTC.

V usage is TRBV14 and J usage is TRBJ1-3; TRBD1 matches 7 bases. The germline V gene encodes CDR1 SGHDN and CDR2 FVKESK. V lost 3 bases and J lost 0; bases outside the gene matches: 2. This CDR3 is 15 amino acids long. CDR3 amino acids: CASSQTGYSGNTIYF. The CDR3 nucleotides are TGTGCCAGCAGCCAGACAGGGTACTCTGGAAACACCATATATTTT.

The chain employs TRBV4-2 and TRBJ2-1; D perhaps matches TRBD2 (6 bases). Germline V lookup: CDR1 LGHNA, CDR2 YNFKEQ. The CDR3 contains 16 residues. V lost 0 bases and J 4 bases, leaving 13 bases between the germline ends. The CDR3 loop reads CASSQEGGVRYNEQFF. The CDR3, as DNA: TGTGCCAGCAGCCAAGAGGGGGGAGTGAGGTACAATGAGCAGTTCTTC.

The gene calls are TRBV9 and TRBJ2-7; 8 positions agree with TRBD1. The CDR3 covers 15 residues. V was clipped by 0 bases and J by 2 bases; unmatched bases: 4. Germline-derived CDR1 and CDR2 are SGDLS and YYNGEE. The CDR3 loop is CASSVETGVPYEQYF. In DNA, the CDR3 is TGTGCCAGCAGCGTAGAGACAGGGGTCCCCTACGAGCAGTACTTC.

The sample holds one count of this clone. The identical CDR3 is also encoded by other nucleotide sequences in the sample. The J gene is TRBJ2-1, the V gene TRBV6-6; a weak D match, TRBD2 (6 bases). The ends were cut back, 4 bases at V and 2 bases at J, with 9 bases in the middle. Per the germline V gene, CDR1 is MNHNY and CDR2 is SVGAGI (reference sequence). The CDR3 is 14 residues long. The CDR3 DNA reads as TGTGCCAGCAGTTTTAGCGGTACCTACAATGAGCAGTTCTTC. This encodes CASSFSGTYNEQFF.

The J gene is TRBJ2-1, the V gene TRBV7-9, with 10 bases that match TRBD1. Germline V gene sequence: CDR1 SEHNR, CDR2 FQNEAQ (reference sequence). This CDR3 has 17 amino acids. Trimming removed 0 bases from V and 4 bases from J; junction bases left unmatched: 6. The CDR3 DNA follows: TGTGCCAGCAGCTTAGCGTATGGGGGACAGGGGTACAATGAGCAGTTCTTC. Amino acid sequence: CASSLAYGGQGYNEQFF.

The chain links TRBV28 to TRBJ1-3; tentative D call: TRBD1 (5 bases). V was clipped by 6 bases and J by 2 bases, with 14 bases between them. CDR1 and CDR2 (germline): MDHEN, SYDVKM. The CDR3 contains 15 residues. The CDR3 DNA reads as TGTGCCAGCAGGATCGACAGAGGAACTGGAAACACCATATATTTT. Its translation is CASRIDRGTGNTIYF. Based on the CDR3 plus reference TRBV28 and TRBJ1-3, the full variable domain is DVKVTQSSRYLVKRTGEKVFLECVQDMDHENMFWYRQDPGLGLRLIYFSYDVKMKEKGDIPEGYSVSREKKERFSLILESASTNQTSMYLCASRIDRGTGNTIYFGEGSWLTVV.

In regard to this clone: A read error may account for a junction end that differs from germline. The gene calls are TRBV30 and TRBJ2-7; 9 nucleotides agree with TRBD1. Per germline, CDR1 GTSNPN and CDR2 SVGIG (reference sequence). The CDR3 loop spans 14 amino acids. CDR3 amino acids: CAWIVDPGTGPPMF. The CDR3 nucleotides are TGTGCCTGGATCGTTGATCCCGGGACAGGGCCCCCAATGTTC.

This chain connects TRBV4-1 to TRBJ2-7; D is possibly TRBD1 (6 bases). V lost 2 bases and J 7 bases, leaving 15 bases between the germline ends. Germline V gene data show CDR1 as MGHRA and CDR2 as YSYEKL. The CDR3 loop spans 14 amino acids. Here the CDR3 reads CASSQRHVTGEQYF. The CDR3, as DNA: TGCGCCAGCAGCCAACGTCATGTGACAGGAGAGCAGTACTTC.

J is TRBJ2-2 and V is TRBV30; tentatively, D is TRBD1 (6 bases). Trimming left V 8 bases short and J 4 bases short, with 17 bases between. Germline CDR1 GTSNPN, CDR2 SVGIG (reference sequence). This CDR3 is built from 14 residues. Here the CDR3 reads CAGLWGLGTGELFF. The CDR3 nucleotides read TGTGCCGGCCTTTGGGGGCTCGGCACCGGGGAGCTGTTTTTT.

This rearrangement joins TRBV9 to TRBJ1-1; tentatively, D is TRBD1 (5 bases). CDR3 length: 15 amino acids. The germline CDR1 and CDR2 sequences are SGDLS and YYNGEE. With 3 bases removed from V and 2 bases from J, the gap between germline ends came to 14 bases. The CDR3 is CASSAGGWGNTEAFF. CDR3 DNA: TGTGCCAGCAGCGCCGGGGGTTGGGGCAACACTGAAGCTTTCTTT.

CDR3 bases: TGCGCCAGCAGTGAGTCGTACAGGGGAACTGAAGCTTTCTTT. This gives the protein CASSESYRGTEAFF. The chain combines TRBV10-1 with TRBJ1-1; 7 bases fit TRBD1. Per the germline V gene, CDR1 is WNHNN and CDR2 is SYGVQD (reference sequence). V was pared by 0 bases and J by 5 bases, with 3 bases of the junction left unmatched. The CDR3 covers 14 residues.

The genes are TRBV11-2 and TRBJ2-7; D is possibly TRBD1 or TRBD2 (5 bases each). V lost 5 bases to trimming and J lost 3 bases, with 14 bases between them. Germline loops: CDR1 SGHAT, CDR2 FQNNGV. The CDR3 has 14 residues. The CDR3 sequence: CASSTRDRNYEQYF. CDR3 nucleotide sequence: TGTGCCAGCAGCACCCGGGACCGAAACTACGAGCAGTACTTC.

The genes are TRBV5-1 and TRBJ2-2; D could derive from TRBD1 or TRBD2 (6 bases each). The germline V gene has CDR1 SGHRS and CDR2 YFSETQ. The V and J ends lost 4 bases and 0 bases respectively, with 13 bases between them. CDR3 length: 16 residues. CDR3 DNA: TGCGCCAGCAGCCCGGCTCGGGGGCCGAACACCGGGGAGCTGTTTTTT. It translates to CASSPARGPNTGELFF.

This chain uses TRBV19 with TRBJ2-1; 11 bases agree with TRBD2. This CDR3 comprises 16 residues. Germline V gene sequence: CDR1 LNHDA, CDR2 SQIVND (reference sequence). V was clipped by 4 bases and J by 7 bases; unmatched bases: 9. The CDR3 spells CASSTLTSGSGNEQFF. The CDR3 DNA reads as TGTGCCAGTAGTACCCTAACTAGCGGGAGCGGGAATGAGCAGTTCTTC. Complete variable domain (other parts from reference TRBV19 and TRBJ2-1): DGGITQSPKYLFRKEGQNVTLSCEQNLNHDAMYWYRQDPGQGLRLIYYSQIVNDFQKGDIAEGYSVSREKKESFPLTVTSAQKNPTAFYLCASSTLTSGSGNEQFFGPGTRLTVL.

Of note for this clone: The same CDR3 also results from other DNA sequences found in this sample. The genes are TRBV7-9 and TRBJ2-7, with a tentative D call TRBD2 (5 bases). The CDR3 is 12 amino acids. The germline V gene has CDR1 SEHNR and CDR2 FQNEAQ (reference sequence). Trimming shortened V by 6 bases and J by 1 base, and 7 bases separated the two germline ends. The DNA for the CDR3 is TGTGCCAGCAGGAGCGGTTCCTACGAGCAGTACTTC. This sequence encodes CASRSGSYEQYF.

In regard to this clone: The sample contains more than one DNA sequence encoding this CDR3. The V and J genes are TRBV5-1 and TRBJ1-1; D not certain. CDR1 and CDR2 from the germline V gene are SGHRS and YFSETQ. Trimming removed 2 bases at V and 8 bases at J, with 7 bases between. CDR3 length equals 11 residues. The CDR3 loop is CASSLGTEAFF. Here the CDR3 DNA reads TGCGCCAGCAGCTTAGGAACGGAAGCTTTCTTT.

This clone showed up just once. The V and J genes are TRBV6-5 and TRBJ2-7; either TRBD1 or TRBD2 may supply D (6 bases each). Trimming removed 10 bases from V and 6 bases from J, with 19 bases in between. Germline-derived CDR1 and CDR2 are MNHEY and SVGAGI. The CDR3 runs to 13 residues. In DNA form, the CDR3 reads TGTGCCATTAAGGGTCCGGGGGCCTCCGAGCAGTACTTC. Translated, it gives CAIKGPGASEQYF.